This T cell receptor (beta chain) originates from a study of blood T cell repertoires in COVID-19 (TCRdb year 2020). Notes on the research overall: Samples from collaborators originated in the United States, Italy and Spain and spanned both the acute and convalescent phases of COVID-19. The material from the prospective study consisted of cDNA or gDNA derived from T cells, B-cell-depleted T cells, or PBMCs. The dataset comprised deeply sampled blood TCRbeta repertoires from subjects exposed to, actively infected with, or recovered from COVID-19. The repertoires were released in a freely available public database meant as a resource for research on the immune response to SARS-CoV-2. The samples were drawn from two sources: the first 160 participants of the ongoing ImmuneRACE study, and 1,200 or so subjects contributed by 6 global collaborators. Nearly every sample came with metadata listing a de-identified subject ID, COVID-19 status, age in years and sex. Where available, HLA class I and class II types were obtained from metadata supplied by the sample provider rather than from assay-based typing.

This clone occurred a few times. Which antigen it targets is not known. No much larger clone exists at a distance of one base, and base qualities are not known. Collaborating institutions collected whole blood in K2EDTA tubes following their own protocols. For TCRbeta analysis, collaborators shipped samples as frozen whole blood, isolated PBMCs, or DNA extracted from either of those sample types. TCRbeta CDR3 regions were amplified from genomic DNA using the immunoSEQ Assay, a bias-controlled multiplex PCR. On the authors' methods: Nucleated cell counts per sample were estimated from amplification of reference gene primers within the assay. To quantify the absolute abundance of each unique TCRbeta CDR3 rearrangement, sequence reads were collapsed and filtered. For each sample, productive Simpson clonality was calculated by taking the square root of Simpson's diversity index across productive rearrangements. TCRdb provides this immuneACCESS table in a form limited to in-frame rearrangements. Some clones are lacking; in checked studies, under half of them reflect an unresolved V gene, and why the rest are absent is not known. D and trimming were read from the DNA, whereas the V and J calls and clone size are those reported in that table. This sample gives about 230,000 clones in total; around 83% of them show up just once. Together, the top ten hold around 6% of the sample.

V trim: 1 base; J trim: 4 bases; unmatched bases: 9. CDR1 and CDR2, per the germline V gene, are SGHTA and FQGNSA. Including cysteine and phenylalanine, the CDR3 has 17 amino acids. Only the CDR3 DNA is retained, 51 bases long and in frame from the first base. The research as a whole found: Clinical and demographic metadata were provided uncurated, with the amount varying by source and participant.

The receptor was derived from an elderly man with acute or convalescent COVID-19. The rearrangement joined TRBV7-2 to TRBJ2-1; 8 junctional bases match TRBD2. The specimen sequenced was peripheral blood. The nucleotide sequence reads TGTGCCAGCAGCTTAGGGGTAAGCGGGGGAGGATACAATGAGCAGTTCTTC. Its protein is CASSLGVSGGGYNEQFF. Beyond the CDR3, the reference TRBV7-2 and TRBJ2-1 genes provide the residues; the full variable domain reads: GAGVSQSPSNKVTEKGKDVELRCDPISGHTALYWYRQSLGQGLEFLIYFQGNSAPDKSGLPSDRFSAERTGGSVSTLTIQRTQQEDSAVYLCASSLGVSGGGYNEQFFGPGTRLTVL.